Shown below are 3 T cell receptor beta chains from a single sample sequenced in a study of identical twins' blood T cells (dated by TCRdb to 2012 to 2015). Library preparation was by 5' RACE. Sequencing was performed on an Illumina Genome Analyzer IIx. TCRdb trimmed public reads at Q25 via fastp, called clones via MiXCR and kept in-frame beta chains. Rows with a matching CDR3 protein are joined into one entry that keeps the most common DNA and genes. The table for this sample lists hundreds of thousands of distinct CDR3 sequences; roughly 28% of them were counted only once. About 6% of the sample goes to the ten largest clones. The sample consisted of PBMCs. Receptors originate from a woman aged 18-55 years in good health.

This clonotype was seen a few times. The chain recombines TRBV11-2 with TRBJ1-2; D uncertain. V lost 5 bases and J 4 bases, leaving 11 bases between the germline ends. Germline CDR1 SGHAT, CDR2 FQNNGV. This CDR3 has 13 residues. DNA of the CDR3: TGTGCCAGCAGCCCCGGAACTAGCTATGGCTACACCTTC. It yields the protein CASSPGTSYGYTF.

The V call is TRBV5-1, the J call TRBJ1-1, with D maybe TRBD1 (5 bases). Germline V gene lookup returns CDR1 SGHRS and CDR2 YFSETQ. The V and J ends lost 0 bases and 4 bases respectively, with 10 bases between them. This CDR3 has 14 residues. CDR3: CASSLEGAGTEAFF. CDR3 DNA: TGCGCCAGCAGCTTGGAAGGGGCGGGCACTGAAGCTTTCTTT.

This rearrangement joins TRBV6-2 or TRBV6-3 to TRBJ1-6; 8 nucleotides match TRBD1. Trimming cost V 6 bases and J 7 bases; bases outside gene matches: 8. Germline lookup yields CDR1 MNHEY and CDR2 SVGEGT. There are 15 residues in the CDR3. CDR3 coding DNA: TGTGCCAGCAGCGTCGACGGACAGGGAAATTCACCCCTCCACTTT. Translation gives CASSVDGQGNSPLHF.